In its sample, the clone carrying this T cell receptor beta chain was seen a few times. Its antigen is undetermined. This record belongs to a study of T-cell memory formation after mild COVID-19. Overall study findings and caveats: The main location of contracting CD4+ clones was CM and EM, and that of contracting CD8+ clones was EMRA.

One entry per CDR3 protein, called by TCRdb with MiXCR from the 5' RACE reads. Of hundreds of thousands of distinct CDR3 sequences in the sample, about a sixth were seen once. CDR1 and CDR2 from the germline V gene are SEHNR and FQNEAQ (reference sequence). This CDR3 comprises 16 residues. Trimming took 2 bases from V and 4 from J; bases not matched to a gene: 5. The genes are TRBV7-9 and TRBJ2-1; 10 bases line up with TRBD2. This clonotype was sampled from a man between 18 and 35 years old who had mild COVID-19 (a few samples of this study predate the infection). Cell type and time point are not known. Input material: PBMCs or a T cell subset sorted from them (not recorded which). The CDR3 DNA sequence: TGTGCCAGCAGCTTACTAGCGGGGGCTTTATACAATGAGCAGTTCTTC. Encoded protein: CASSLLAGALYNEQFF.